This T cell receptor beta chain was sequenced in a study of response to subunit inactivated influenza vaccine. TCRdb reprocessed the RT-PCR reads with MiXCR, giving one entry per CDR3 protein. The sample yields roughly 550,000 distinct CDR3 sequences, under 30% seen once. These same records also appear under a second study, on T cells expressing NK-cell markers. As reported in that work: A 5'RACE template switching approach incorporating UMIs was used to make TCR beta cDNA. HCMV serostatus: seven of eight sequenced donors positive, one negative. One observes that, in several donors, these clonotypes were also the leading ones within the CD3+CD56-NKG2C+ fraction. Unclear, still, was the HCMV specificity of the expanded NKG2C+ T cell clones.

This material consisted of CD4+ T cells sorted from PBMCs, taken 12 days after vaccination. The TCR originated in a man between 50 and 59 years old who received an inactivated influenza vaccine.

The CDR3 loop is CASSRAGISAYNEQFF. DNA for the CDR3: TGTGCCAGCAGTCGGGCGGGGATTTCCGCCTACAATGAGCAGTTCTTC. The rearrangement uses TRBV6-2 or TRBV6-3 and TRBJ2-1; possible D gene TRBD2, 6 bases. Trimming pared 5 bases from V and 2 bases from J, leaving 16 bases between. Germline CDR1 and CDR2: MNHEY and SVGEGT. The CDR3 length is 16 residues.